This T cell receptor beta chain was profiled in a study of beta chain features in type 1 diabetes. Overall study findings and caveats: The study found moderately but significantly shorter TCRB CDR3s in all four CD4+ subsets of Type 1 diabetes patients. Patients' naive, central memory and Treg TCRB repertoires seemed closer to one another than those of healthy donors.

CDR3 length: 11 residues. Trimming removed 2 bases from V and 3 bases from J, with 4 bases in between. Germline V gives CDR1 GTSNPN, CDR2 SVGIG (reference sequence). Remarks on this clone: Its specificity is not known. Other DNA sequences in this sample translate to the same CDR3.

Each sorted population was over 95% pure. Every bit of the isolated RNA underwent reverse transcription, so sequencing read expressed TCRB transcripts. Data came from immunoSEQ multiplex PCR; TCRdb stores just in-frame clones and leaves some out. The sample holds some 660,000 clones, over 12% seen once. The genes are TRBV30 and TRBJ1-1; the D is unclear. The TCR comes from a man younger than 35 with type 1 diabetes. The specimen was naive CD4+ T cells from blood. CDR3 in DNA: TGTGCCTGGAGTAGGGACACTGAAGCTTTCTTT. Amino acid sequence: CAWSRDTEAFF.